The 17 T cell receptor beta chains reported below all come from one sample, sequenced in a study of blood T cell repertoires in COVID-19. Measured with immunoSEQ multiplex PCR; TCRdb has only the in-frame clones, and not every one. The repertoire includes 200,000 to 300,000 clones, approximately 85% of them detected once, and around 0.8% sits in the top ten. Sequencing input: peripheral blood. Every receptor here comes from a young woman with acute or convalescent COVID-19.

In this sample, this clone turned up a few times. The gene calls are TRBV13 and TRBJ2-1, with D possibly matching TRBD1 (5 bases). V was trimmed by 5 bases and J by 4 bases, leaving 12 bases between them. CDR1 and CDR2 (germline): PRHDT, FYEKMQ (reference sequence). CDR3 length equals 14 residues. This CDR3 is CASSGQVQYNEQFF. In DNA, the CDR3 is TGTGCCAGCAGCGGACAAGTCCAGTACAATGAGCAGTTCTTC.

The sample holds one count of this clone. V usage is TRBV30 and J usage is TRBJ2-5; D unclear. The V gene lost 5 bases and the J gene lost 2 bases, with 6 bases spanning the gap. The germline gives CDR1 GTSNPN, CDR2 SVGIG (reference sequence). This CDR3 is built from 11 residues. CDR3 DNA sequence: TGTGCCTGGGGCCCTCAAGAGACCCAGTACTTC. Its translation: CAWGPQETQYF.

The chain recombines TRBV15 with TRBJ2-1; 8 nucleotides line up with TRBD1. The junction had 1 base not matched to a gene; V was cut back by 1 base and J by 8 bases. The germline CDR1 and CDR2 sequences are LNHNV and YYDKDF (reference sequence). The CDR3 loop spans 13 amino acids. The CDR3 protein is CATSRVTGDEQFF. The CDR3 coding sequence is TGTGCCACCAGCAGAGTGACAGGGGATGAGCAGTTCTTC.

The rearrangement joins TRBV7-2 to TRBJ2-2, with 10 bases matching TRBD2. Germline CDR1 is SGHTA and CDR2 is FQGNSA. J gave up 3 bases and V 7 bases, and 8 bases lay outside the gene matches. This CDR3 comprises 16 residues. CDR3: CASISPLAGDTGELFF. CDR3 nucleotides: TGTGCCAGCATCTCCCCTCTAGCGGGAGACACCGGGGAGCTGTTTTTT.

The J gene is TRBJ1-1, the V gene TRBV24-1; TRBD1 is a possible D gene (5 bases). V lost 4 bases, J lost 8 bases, and 10 bases lay in between. This CDR3 has 12 residues. Germline V gene lookup returns CDR1 KGHDR and CDR2 SFDVKD. CDR3 nucleotides: TGTGCCACCAGTGAACCCCAGGGAGAAGCTTTCTTT. Its translation is CATSEPQGEAFF.

The chain uses TRBV18 and TRBJ2-1; TRBD2 matches at 7 bases. Germline loops: CDR1 KGHSH, CDR2 LQKENI. Trimming cost V 2 bases and J 4 bases; bases outside gene matches: 5. This CDR3 contains 15 residues. The CDR3 DNA reads as TGTGCCAGCTCACCAGGTCTAGCGGAATACAATGAGCAGTTCTTC. Translating gives CASSPGLAEYNEQFF.

The chain has TRBV6-6 and TRBJ2-3; 7 nucleotides agree with TRBD1. Losses at the gene ends were 6 bases for V and 2 bases for J; bases not matched to a gene: 11. Per germline, CDR1 MNHNY and CDR2 SVGAGI (reference sequence). There are 16 residues in the CDR3. CDR3 loop: CASSHPGGATTDTQYF. The CDR3 DNA sequence: TGTGCCAGCAGCCACCCAGGGGGAGCGACCACAGATACGCAGTATTTT.

CDR3 coding DNA: TGTGCCAGCAGCCCCACAGGGGGCGCAGGGGCCAACGTCCTGACTTTC. It specifies CASSPTGGAGANVLTF. J is TRBJ2-6 and V is TRBV11-3; 9 bases line up with TRBD1. The CDR3 is 16 amino acids. The ends lost 5 bases at V and 4 bases at J; junction bases unmatched: 6. CDR1 is SGHNT, CDR2 YENEEA, per germline. Looking up the rest from reference TRBV11-3 and TRBJ2-6 gives the full variable domain: EAGVVQSPRYKIIEKKQPVAFWCNPISGHNTLYWYLQNLGQGPELLIRYENEEAVDDSQLPKDRFSAERLKGVDSTLKIQPAELGDSAVYLCASSPTGGAGANVLTFGAGSRLTVL.

This chain links TRBV9 with TRBJ2-5; possibly TRBD2 for D (5 bases). V lost 4 bases to trimming and J lost 1 base, with 14 bases between them. The V gene's germline CDR1 is SGDLS and CDR2 YYNGEE. The CDR3 spans 15 residues. CDR3 DNA: TGTGCCAGCAGCCCTAGTGGCACTAGCCAAGAGACCCAGTACTTC. It specifies CASSPSGTSQETQYF.

This sequence joins TRBV6-5 and TRBJ2-1; D possibly corresponds to TRBD2 (6 bases). Per the germline V gene, CDR1 is MNHEY and CDR2 is SVGAGI. V lost 8 bases, J lost 5 bases, and 10 bases lay in between. The CDR3 is made up of 12 amino acids. For the CDR3, the DNA is TGTGCCAGCCCGCGGGATAACAATGAGCAGTTCTTC. This translates into CASPRDNNEQFF.

CDR3 sequence (DNA): TGTGCCAGCAGTTTAGAGGGTGGGCCCCAGCATTTT. Its protein product is CASSLEGGPQHF. The rearrangement links TRBV27 to TRBJ1-5; the D is unclear. CDR1 is MNHEY, CDR2 SMNVEV, per germline (reference sequence). This CDR3 region has 12 residues. V was pared by 2 bases and J by 9 bases, with 8 bases between.

J is TRBJ2-1 and V is TRBV12-5, with 14 nucleotides matching TRBD2. CDR1 is LGHNT and CDR2 is FRNRAP in the germline V gene. V shed 4 bases, J shed 8 bases, and the junction held 4 bases outside the gene matches. The CDR3 runs 15 residues. CDR3 residues: CASGSGTSGSDEQFF. CDR3 nucleotide sequence: TGTGCTAGTGGTTCGGGGACTAGCGGGAGCGATGAGCAGTTCTTC. Based on the CDR3 plus reference TRBV12-5 and TRBJ2-1, the full variable domain is DARVTQTPRHKVTEMGQEVTMRCQPILGHNTVFWYRQTMMQGLELLAYFRNRAPLDDSGMPKDRFSAEMPDATLATLKIQPSEPRDSAVYFCASGSGTSGSDEQFFGPGTRLTVL.

V is TRBV12-3 or TRBV12-4 and J is TRBJ1-6; maybe TRBD1 (5 bases). This CDR3 is 13 amino acids long. The V and J ends lost 5 bases and 13 bases respectively, with 15 bases between them. The CDR3 protein is CASSLHRNYPLHF. The CDR3 bases are TGTGCCAGCAGTCTACACAGGAATTACCCCCTCCACTTT.

The chain recombines TRBV5-4 with TRBJ2-7; D is perhaps TRBD2 (5 bases). Germline V lookup: CDR1 SGHNT, CDR2 YYREEE (reference sequence). The CDR3 has 16 amino acids. Trimming shortened V by 3 bases and J by 0 bases, and 16 bases separated the two germline ends. This CDR3 is CASSSRGAAGSYEQYF. The CDR3 coding sequence is TGTGCCAGCAGCTCCCGGGGAGCGGCCGGCTCCTACGAGCAGTACTTC.

V gene TRBV6-5 combines with J gene TRBJ2-1; 8 nucleotides agree with TRBD2. CDR3 length equals 16 residues. Germline V CDR1 and CDR2: MNHEY, SVGAGI. V lost 2 bases and J lost 5; bases outside the gene matches: 8. The CDR3 loop is CASSYGFPSGHNEQFF. The DNA of the CDR3 is TGTGCCAGCAGTTACGGCTTTCCTAGCGGGCACAATGAGCAGTTCTTC.

The genes are TRBV11-2 and TRBJ2-5; TRBD2 matches 8 bases. Germline CDR1 SGHAT, CDR2 FQNNGV. The V gene end was trimmed by 1 base and the J gene end by 5 bases; junction bases not matched to a gene: 6. The CDR3 is 15 amino acids. CDR3 sequence reads: CASSLAGGPGETQYF. For the CDR3, the DNA is TGTGCCAGCAGCTTAGCGGGAGGGCCCGGGGAGACCCAGTACTTC.

The rearrangement uses TRBV5-1 and TRBJ2-1, with TRBD2 matching over 7 bases. CDR1 SGHRS and CDR2 YFSETQ come from the germline V gene. V lost 5 bases, J lost 7 bases, and 12 bases stayed unmatched. CDR3 length: 15 residues. CDR3 in DNA: TGCGCCAGCAGATTAGGGCTAGCGGAAGTTAATGAGCAGTTCTTC. It encodes CASRLGLAEVNEQFF.